The 8 T cell receptor beta chains reported below all come from one sample, sequenced in a study of blood T cell repertoires in COVID-19. Libraries were prepared by immunoSEQ multiplex PCR; TCRdb keeps only in-frame clonotypes and omits some of them. The table records about 75,000 clones, roughly 90% of them present only once. Sequenced input: peripheral blood. The receptor set was obtained from a woman between 50 and 59 years old with acute or convalescent COVID-19.

This sequence joins TRBV27 and TRBJ1-2, with 9 bases lining up with TRBD1. V was pared by 7 bases and J by 6 bases, with 9 bases of the junction left unmatched. Germline loops: CDR1 MNHEY, CDR2 SMNVEV (reference sequence). The CDR3 runs 14 residues. The CDR3 sequence is CASKSGQGKDGYTF. The CDR3 DNA is TGTGCCAGCAAATCGGGACAGGGAAAGGATGGCTACACCTTC.

The chain uses TRBV7-8 and TRBJ1-1; D possibly corresponds to TRBD1 (5 bases). Between the trimmed V and J ends, which lost 1 base and 4 bases, there was a span of 13 bases. CDR1 is SGHVS and CDR2 is FQNEAQ in the germline V gene. The CDR3 runs to 15 residues. CDR3 DNA sequence: TGTGCCAGCAGCTTAGTTCTGGGGGGTGGCACTGAAGCTTTCTTT. Amino acids: CASSLVLGGGTEAFF.

V and J are TRBV28 and TRBJ2-3; 7 bases fit TRBD1. This CDR3 spans 17 amino acids. V dropped 4 bases and J dropped 2; count of bases not matched to a gene: 12. CDR1 MDHEN and CDR2 SYDVKM come from the germline V gene. The DNA for the CDR3 is TGTGCCAGCAGTTCCCCCGCCGGAACAGGGGACACAGATACGCAGTATTTT. This gives the protein CASSSPAGTGDTDTQYF. The full variable domain, with the rest looked up from reference TRBV28 and TRBJ2-3, is DVKVTQSSRYLVKRTGEKVFLECVQDMDHENMFWYRQDPGLGLRLIYFSYDVKMKEKGDIPEGYSVSREKKERFSLILESASTNQTSMYLCASSSPAGTGDTDTQYFGPGTRLTVL.

The rearrangement links TRBV12-3 or TRBV12-4 to TRBJ1-2, with a weak D call TRBD1 (6 bases). V lost 7 bases, J lost 4 bases, and 13 bases lay in between. The CDR3 has 13 residues. CDR3 loop: CASTRDIVYGYTF. The CDR3 DNA sequence: TGTGCCAGCACCCGGGACATCGTCTATGGCTACACCTTC.

The rearrangement joins TRBV27 to TRBJ1-1; 9 bases match TRBD1. Germline CDR1 MNHEY, CDR2 SMNVEV (reference sequence). The CDR3 has 13 residues. J lost 4 bases, V lost 8 bases, and 5 bases had no gene match. The CDR3 sequence: CASRRQGGTEAFF. CDR3 coding DNA: TGTGCCAGCCGTAGACAGGGGGGCACTGAAGCTTTCTTT.

The gene calls are TRBV28 and TRBJ1-1; D may be TRBD1 (5 bases). The germline V and J ends were trimmed by 4 bases and 7 bases, with 19 bases remaining between them. The V gene's germline CDR1 is MDHEN and CDR2 SYDVKM. This CDR3 is built from 15 residues. The CDR3 sequence is CASSSPAGDALEAFF. In DNA form, the CDR3 reads TGTGCCAGCAGTTCCCCGGCGGGGGATGCTCTTGAAGCTTTCTTT.

The V and J genes are TRBV3-1 (or the pseudogene TRBV3-2) and TRBJ2-1, with D unclear. CDR3 size: 15 residues. Trimming took 2 bases from V and 9 from J, leaving 17 bases between them. Germline values: CDR1 LGHDT, CDR2 YNNKEL (reference sequence). This CDR3 is CASSQLKMISGEQFF. As DNA, the CDR3 is TGTGCCAGCAGCCAACTTAAGATGATCTCGGGTGAGCAGTTCTTC.

This clone was found a few times. The CDR3 here is CASSPPPGENEQFF. CDR3 coding DNA: TGTGCCAGCTCACCACCACCAGGGGAGAATGAGCAGTTCTTC. The chain combines TRBV18 with TRBJ2-1; tentative D call: TRBD1 (6 bases). CDR3 length: 14 amino acids. Trimming stripped 0 bases from V and 7 bases from J, with 10 bases between. Germline loops: CDR1 KGHSH, CDR2 LQKENI.